The 25 T cell receptor beta chains in this list originate from one sample, sequenced in a study of PD-L1 blockade in urothelial cancer. Time point described: pretreatment peripheral blood. Here immunoSEQ multiplex PCR was the method, and the copy in TCRdb shows in-frame clones only, minus some. The sample lists some 120,000 clones, about 81% occurring once. The sequenced sample was PBMCs, obtained around atezolizumab (anti-PD-L1) treatment. Receptor source: a man between 50 and 59 years old with urothelial cancer.

The V and J genes are TRBV19 and TRBJ2-7; D possibly corresponds to TRBD2 (5 bases). V lost 4 bases to trimming and J lost 0 bases, with 10 bases between them. The length of the CDR3 is 14 residues. Per the germline V gene, CDR1 is LNHDA and CDR2 is SQIVND (reference sequence). The CDR3 sequence: CASSTGISSYEQYF. The CDR3 DNA sequence: TGTGCCAGTAGTACCGGGATTAGCTCCTACGAGCAGTACTTC.

The chain combines TRBV6-5 with TRBJ2-1; 10 nucleotides match TRBD2. The germline gives CDR1 MNHEY, CDR2 SVGAGI. The CDR3 spans 15 residues. V shed 3 bases and J 8 bases; nucleotides not matched to a gene: 7. CDR3 in DNA: TGTGCCAGCAGTTATGAAGCGGGAGGGCCCGATGAGCAGTTCTTC. Encoded protein: CASSYEAGGPDEQFF.

The rearrangement uses TRBV30 and TRBJ2-7, with D possibly being TRBD2 (7 bases). Trimming took off 2 bases at V and 0 bases at J, with 14 bases between the two ends. CDR1 is GTSNPN and CDR2 is SVGIG in the germline V gene (reference sequence). The CDR3 covers 15 residues. The CDR3 coding sequence is TGTGCCTGGAGTCCCCAACGGGGGGCCTCCTACGAGCAGTACTTC. Translating it yields CAWSPQRGASYEQYF.

This chain joins TRBV5-1 and TRBJ2-1, with 15 bases aligning to TRBD2. The CDR3 spans 16 residues. CDR1 is SGHRS and CDR2 is YFSETQ in the germline V gene. V was clipped by 4 bases and J by 7 bases; unmatched bases: 6. CDR3 nucleotide sequence: TGCGCCAGCAGCCTGGGACTAGCGGGAGGAGGTAATGAGCAGTTCTTC. As protein: CASSLGLAGGGNEQFF.

This chain uses TRBV7-2 with TRBJ2-3, with TRBD2 matching over 10 bases. With 0 bases clipped from V and 6 bases from J, the junction kept 9 bases outside the gene matches. The germline CDR1 and CDR2 sequences are SGHTA and FQGNSA. The length of the CDR3 is 17 residues. The CDR3 sequence is CASSLALLAGSGDTQYF. CDR3 nucleotide sequence: TGTGCCAGCAGCTTAGCCCTACTAGCGGGAAGTGGGGATACGCAGTATTTT.

V usage is TRBV27 and J usage is TRBJ2-2; D unresolved. CDR1 and CDR2 (germline): MNHEY, SMNVEV (reference sequence). The CDR3 spans 14 residues. V gave up 5 bases and J gave up 4 bases, with 11 bases separating them. The CDR3 reads CASSGAVITGELFF. The DNA of the CDR3 is TGTGCCAGCAGTGGCGCGGTTATCACCGGGGAGCTGTTTTTT.

This clone came up a few times. The rearrangement uses TRBV19 and TRBJ2-2; the D is unclear. Trimming took 6 bases from V and 0 from J, leaving 5 bases between them. The CDR3 runs 13 residues. From germline, CDR1 is LNHDA and CDR2 SQIVND (reference sequence). CDR3 amino acids: CASRFANTGELFF. CDR3 coding DNA: TGTGCCAGTAGGTTCGCGAACACCGGGGAGCTGTTTTTT.

CDR3 amino acids: CASSVGTSGTFAGELFF. The CDR3 DNA is TGTGCCAGCAGCGTGGGGACTAGCGGGACCTTCGCCGGGGAGCTGTTTTTT. This chain connects TRBV9 to TRBJ2-2, with 13 bases aligning to TRBD2. This CDR3 contains 17 residues. Trimming at V came to 2 bases and at J to 6 bases, leaving 7 bases not matched to a gene. Germline CDR1 is SGDLS and CDR2 is YYNGEE.

This clone showed up just a few times. This chain uses TRBV6-1 with TRBJ2-3, with 11 bases aligning to TRBD2. CDR3 size: 15 residues. Looked up from germline, CDR1 is MNHNS and CDR2 is SASEGT. J gave up 3 bases and V 4 bases, and 3 bases lay outside the gene matches. CDR3 nucleotide sequence: TGTGCCAGCAGTGTACTAGCGGGAGAGACAGATACGCAGTATTTT. It yields the protein CASSVLAGETDTQYF.

CDR3 loop: CASSLGGADTQYF. CDR3 in DNA: TGTGCCAGCAGCTTAGGCGGAGCGGATACGCAGTATTTT. The chain links TRBV11-3 to TRBJ2-3; no definite D call. The germline gives CDR1 SGHNT, CDR2 YENEEA. The V end lost 1 base, the J end lost 6 bases, and 8 bases lay between the germline ends. This CDR3 spans 13 amino acids.

The chain employs TRBV5-1 and TRBJ1-2; 7 bases agree with TRBD1. The CDR3 runs 13 residues. The V gene end was trimmed by 0 bases and the J gene end by 7 bases; junction bases not matched to a gene: 3. The germline gives CDR1 SGHRS, CDR2 YFSETQ. The CDR3 bases are TGCGCCAGCAGCTTGGAGGGACAGACTGGCTACACCTTC. Translating it yields CASSLEGQTGYTF.

The chain carries TRBV7-2 and TRBJ1-6; TRBD1 agrees at 10 bases. The V and J ends lost 5 bases and 8 bases, in that order; junction bases with no gene match: 6. The CDR3 loop spans 15 amino acids. Germline values: CDR1 SGHTA, CDR2 FQGNSA. The CDR3 protein is CASSTRTGGYSPLHF. CDR3 nucleotides: TGTGCCAGCAGCACCCGGACAGGGGGGTATTCACCCCTCCACTTT.

The chain uses TRBV18 and TRBJ1-2, with 9 positions matching TRBD1. Germline V gene sequence: CDR1 KGHSH, CDR2 LQKENI. The V gene end was trimmed by 6 bases and the J gene end by 3 bases; junction bases not matched to a gene: 14. The CDR3 extends over 17 amino acids. The CDR3 DNA reads as TGTGCCAGCTCGCTAAATTCCCGGGACAGGGCCTACTATGGCTACACCTTC. It translates to CASSLNSRDRAYYGYTF.

The CDR3 reads CAIGGALNTGELFF. CDR3 bases: TGTGCCATCGGGGGCGCTTTGAACACCGGGGAGCTGTTTTTT. This chain joins TRBV10-3 and TRBJ2-2; possibly TRBD1 for D (6 bases). The CDR3 covers 14 residues. Germline V gives CDR1 ENHRY, CDR2 SYGVKD. With 8 bases removed from V and 1 base from J, the gap between germline ends came to 11 bases.

This clone was recorded once. The rearrangement joins TRBV9 to TRBJ1-1; D might be TRBD1 (6 bases). V was clipped by 0 bases and J by 1 base, with 10 bases between them. This CDR3 contains 15 residues. Germline V lookup: CDR1 SGDLS, CDR2 YYNGEE. CDR3 DNA: TGTGCCAGCAGCGTAGGGGGGGGCTGGAACACTGAAGCTTTCTTT. This gives the protein CASSVGGGWNTEAFF.

The rearrangement links TRBV9 to TRBJ1-4; the match to TRBD1 covers 10 bases. V lost 0 bases and J lost 5; bases outside the gene matches: 7. The germline gives CDR1 SGDLS, CDR2 YYNGEE. CDR3 size: 17 residues. As DNA, the CDR3 is TGTGCCAGCAGCGTAGGGCCACCGGGACAGGGGAATGAAAAACTGTTTTTT. Amino acid sequence: CASSVGPPGQGNEKLFF.

The J gene is TRBJ2-1, the V gene TRBV18, with 10 nucleotides matching TRBD2. Germline CDR1 and CDR2: KGHSH and LQKENI. This CDR3 is built from 17 residues. V shed 2 bases, J shed 4 bases, and the junction held 8 bases outside the gene matches. CDR3 in DNA: TGTGCCAGCTCACCAAGGTCTAGCGGGAGCCTATACAATGAGCAGTTCTTC. Residues: CASSPRSSGSLYNEQFF.

J is TRBJ2-1 and V is TRBV27; D possibly corresponds to TRBD2 (8 bases). This CDR3 comprises 19 residues. Per germline, CDR1 MNHEY and CDR2 SMNVEV (reference sequence). Trimming removed 10 bases from V and 3 bases from J, with 31 bases in between. CDR3 DNA sequence: TGTGCCAACTCGGGAGCGGGAGTAGAGGGGGCAACCTTCTACAATGAGCAGTTCTTC. Its translation: CANSGAGVEGATFYNEQFF.

The gene calls are TRBV30 and TRBJ2-7; 8 nucleotides match TRBD2. The germline CDR1 and CDR2 sequences are GTSNPN and SVGIG (reference sequence). The V gene end was trimmed by 0 bases and the J gene end by 7 bases; junction bases not matched to a gene: 11. This CDR3 comprises 15 residues. CDR3 coding DNA: TGTGCCTGGAGTGTTCTGTCGGGAGGGCCGGGGGAGCAGTACTTC. This encodes CAWSVLSGGPGEQYF.

The chain carries TRBV6-5 and TRBJ1-4, with D hard to call. In germline, CDR1 is MNHEY, CDR2 SVGAGI. The CDR3 has 13 residues. Deletions cut 5 bases from V and 4 bases from J, with 8 bases between. The CDR3 reads CASSGGVNEKLFF. The CDR3 coding sequence is TGTGCCAGCAGTGGCGGGGTTAATGAAAAACTGTTTTTT.

The chain combines TRBV19 with TRBJ1-4; possible D gene TRBD1, 6 bases. V was shortened by 4 bases and J by 8 bases, with 26 bases between the two germline ends. The V gene's germline CDR1 is LNHDA and CDR2 SQIVND (reference sequence). This CDR3 has 18 amino acids. The CDR3 region has the DNA TGTGCCAGTAGTAAACTCACAACCACCGGCGGCGACAGGGAAAAACTGTTTTTT. Its translation: CASSKLTTTGGDREKLFF. The full variable domain, its missing parts supplied by reference TRBV19 and TRBJ1-4, is DGGITQSPKYLFRKEGQNVTLSCEQNLNHDAMYWYRQDPGQGLRLIYYSQIVNDFQKGDIAEGYSVSREKKESFPLTVTSAQKNPTAFYLCASSKLTTTGGDREKLFFGSGTQLSVL.

The chain joins TRBV6-4 to TRBJ1-1; 7 positions agree with TRBD1. Unmatched junction bases numbered 3, after V lost 5 bases and J lost 0 bases. Germline CDR1 MRHNA, CDR2 SNTAGT. The CDR3 covers 14 residues. CDR3 bases: TGTGCCAGCAGTCCAGGGGGAATGAACACTGAAGCTTTCTTT. Translated, it gives CASSPGGMNTEAFF.

The chain uses TRBV27 and TRBJ2-1; unclear D gene. The length of the CDR3 is 13 residues. In germline, CDR1 is MNHEY, CDR2 SMNVEV (reference sequence). V lost 3 bases, J lost 4 bases, and 7 bases lay in between. The CDR3 nucleotides are TGTGCCAGCAGTTTTCGCACTTACAATGAGCAGTTCTTC. Residues: CASSFRTYNEQFF.

This sequence joins TRBV2 and TRBJ2-2; 8 bases align to TRBD2. This CDR3 has 14 residues. Germline CDR1 and CDR2: SNHLY and FYNNEI. The V gene end was trimmed by 3 bases and the J gene end by 7 bases; junction bases not matched to a gene: 4. This CDR3 reads CASSDVLAGGELFF. CDR3 nucleotide sequence: TGTGCCAGCAGTGATGTCCTAGCGGGCGGGGAGCTGTTTTTT.

CDR3 DNA sequence: TGTGCCATCAGTGAACGGGGATCGGATGAAAAACTGTTTTTT. Its protein is CAISERGSDEKLFF. This chain connects TRBV10-3 to TRBJ1-4, with D hard to call. The V gene lost 3 bases and the J gene lost 6 bases, with 11 bases spanning the gap. Germline V gene sequence: CDR1 ENHRY, CDR2 SYGVKD. There are 14 residues in the CDR3.